This T cell receptor (beta chain) comes out of a study of shared clonotypes between healthy human individuals. General observations from the study: Sequencing of the sorted subsets was shown by rarefaction to be incomplete despite large depth. Roughly 5% of naive CD4 clonotypes were common to a few donors.

Note on this clone: Its matching antigen is unknown. The same CDR3 can be traced to other DNA sequences in this sample.

Generated by immunoSEQ multiplex PCR, the TCRdb table keeps only in-frame clones and is missing some. The sample has 300,000 to 400,000 clones, around 87% seen once. The germline gives CDR1 MNHEY, CDR2 SMNVEV (reference sequence). The V end lost 0 bases, the J end lost 4 bases, and 6 bases lay between the germline ends. The CDR3 contains 13 residues. The chain is built from TRBV27 and TRBJ1-1; D uncertain. This TCR came from a man aged 18 to 35 in good health. Sequencing was done on a sample of memory CD8+ T cells sorted from blood. Subset given: CD45RO+ cells pooled with CCR7-negative TemRA cells. The CDR3 DNA follows: TGTGCCAGCAGTTTATCGCCCGGCACTGAAGCTTTCTTT. Protein: CASSLSPGTEAFF.